Shown below are 7 T cell receptor beta chains from a single sample sequenced in a study of T cell responses to AZD1222 COVID-19 vaccine. TCRdb's copy holds only in-frame clones and misses some; the assay was immunoSEQ multiplex PCR. Here the sample spans around 140,000 clones, roughly 92% being singletons. The source material was peripheral blood, sampled on day 0 of AZD1222 vaccination. Receptors were obtained from an adult in good health.

The V call is TRBV6-5, the J call TRBJ2-7, with 7 bases matching TRBD2. The germline gives CDR1 MNHEY, CDR2 SVGAGI. Trimming cost V 5 bases and J 2 bases; bases outside gene matches: 6. The CDR3 runs to 14 residues. CDR3 coding DNA: TGTGCCAGCAGTCCAAGACTAGCCACCTACGAGCAGTACTTC. Protein: CASSPRLATYEQYF.

This chain uses TRBV20-1 with TRBJ2-5; D is tentatively TRBD1 or TRBD2 (6 bases each). The length of the CDR3 is 13 residues. Trimming took 3 bases from V and 1 from J, leaving 9 bases between them. Germline CDR1 DFQATT, CDR2 SNEGSKA (reference sequence). CDR3 DNA: TGCAGTGCTAGTAAGGGGGGCCAAGAGACCCAGTACTTC. Encoded protein: CSASKGGQETQYF.

CDR3 sequence reads: CASSQGGRAFYEQYF. CDR3 nucleotides: TGTGCCAGCAGCCAAGGAGGAAGAGCCTTCTACGAGCAGTACTTC. The rearrangement links TRBV3-1 (or the pseudogene TRBV3-2) to TRBJ2-7; D gene uncertain. The CDR3 is 15 amino acids. Germline V lookup: CDR1 LGHDT, CDR2 YNNKEL (reference sequence). V was pared by 1 base and J by 3 bases, with 13 bases between.

In DNA, the CDR3 is TGTGCCTGGAGTGGAGGAAGGGGAGCACCTGAAGCTTTCTTT. Residues: CAWSGGRGAPEAFF. The V gene is TRBV30, the J gene TRBJ1-1; weak D call: TRBD1 (5 bases). V lost 1 base and J lost 6, with 15 bases in between. In germline, CDR1 is GTSNPN, CDR2 SVGIG (reference sequence). The CDR3 spans 14 residues.

CDR3 nucleotides: TGTGCCAGCAGCGCGACTAATGTGTGGGATACGCAGTATTTT. Translated, it gives CASSATNVWDTQYF. V and J are TRBV9 and TRBJ2-3; the D gene is possibly TRBD2 (5 bases). V lost 3 bases to trimming and J lost 6 bases, with 14 bases between them. Per the germline V gene, CDR1 is SGDLS and CDR2 is YYNGEE. There are 14 residues in the CDR3.

The chain couples TRBV18 to TRBJ2-3, with TRBD2 matching 13 bases. V lost 2 bases and J lost 5; bases outside the gene matches: 1. Germline V CDR1 and CDR2: KGHSH, LQKENI. This CDR3 comprises 15 residues. The CDR3 sequence is CASSPRTSGGDTQYF. In DNA, the CDR3 is TGTGCCAGCTCACCAAGGACTAGCGGGGGAGATACGCAGTATTTT.

The CDR3 protein is CATSPTGGPGELFF. Here the CDR3 DNA reads TGTGCCACCAGCCCAACAGGGGGTCCCGGGGAGCTGTTTTTT. The J gene is TRBJ2-2, the V gene TRBV24-1, with 8 bases aligning to TRBD1. The germline V gene has CDR1 KGHDR and CDR2 SFDVKD. The V and J ends lost 7 bases and 6 bases, in that order; junction bases with no gene match: 6. There are 14 residues in the CDR3.